This is a list of T cell receptor beta chains from one sample in a study of T-cell reconstitution after alpha-beta-depleted transplantation in children. TCRdb re-derived calls from the PCR reads in MiXCR, one entry per CDR3 protein. The repertoire holds some 180,000 distinct CDR3 sequences, with under 8.5% as singletons. The sample in question was PBMCs, obtained before TCRalphabeta/CD19-depleted stem cell transplant. Every receptor here comes from a boy younger than 10 with acute lymphoblastic leukemia, due to receive a stem cell transplant. CDR3s include the opening cysteine and the closing phenylalanine or tryptophan. The order of the fields is J gene, clone size, D gene, V gene, CDR3 DNA, CDR3 protein. The D gene is left open where the match is weak. Size is stated for part of the rows, as once, few or many counts, or as a class when the clone is expanded.

j_gene: TRBJ2-5; abundance: many; d_gene: TRBD1; v_gene: TRBV10-3; CDR3nt: TGTGCCATCAGTACCACAGGGGGAAAAGAGACCCAGTACTTC; CDR3aa: CAISTTGGKETQYF
j_gene: TRBJ2-3; abundance: few; d_gene: TRBD2; v_gene: TRBV20-1; CDR3nt: TGCAGTGCTAGAAGGACTAGCGGCTCGGATACGCAGTATTTT; CDR3aa: CSARRTSGSDTQYF
j_gene: TRBJ2-2; abundance: few; d_gene: TRBD2; v_gene: TRBV11-2; CDR3nt: TGTGCCAGCAGCCTAGCGGGAGGGCGGAACGGGGAGCTGTTTTTT; CDR3aa: CASSLAGGRNGELFF
j_gene: TRBJ2-3; abundance: many; d_gene: .; v_gene: TRBV20-1; CDR3nt: TGCAGTGCTAGCGGGATAACCACAGATACGCAGTATTTT; CDR3aa: CSASGITTDTQYF
j_gene: TRBJ1-4; abundance: .; d_gene: .; v_gene: TRBV5-5; CDR3nt: TGTGCCAGCACCAATCTTGGGGAATCATATGAAAAACTGTTTTTT; CDR3aa: CASTNLGESYEKLFF
j_gene: TRBJ2-7; abundance: few; d_gene: .; v_gene: TRBV30; CDR3nt: TGTGCCTGGAGGCGTTCCTACGAGCAGTACTTC; CDR3aa: CAWRRSYEQYF
j_gene: TRBJ1-6; abundance: few; d_gene: .; v_gene: TRBV12-3/TRBV12-4; CDR3nt: TGTGCCAGCAGTTTACGGGAGGGAAATTCACCCCTCCACTTT; CDR3aa: CASSLREGNSPLHF
j_gene: TRBJ1-6; abundance: few; d_gene: .; v_gene: TRBV28; CDR3nt: TGCTGCAGCAAGGGAGCAGTGAATTCACCCCTCCACTTT; CDR3aa: CCSKGAVNSPLHF
j_gene: TRBJ2-5; abundance: many; d_gene: .; v_gene: TRBV7-2; CDR3nt: TGTGCCAGCAGCGCCGGTGAGACCCAGTACTTC; CDR3aa: CASSAGETQYF
j_gene: TRBJ1-2; abundance: many; d_gene: TRBD1; v_gene: TRBV12-3/TRBV12-4; CDR3nt: TGTGCCAGCAGTTTAGGACAGGGAATTCTCTATGGCTACACCTTC; CDR3aa: CASSLGQGILYGYTF
j_gene: TRBJ1-4; abundance: many; d_gene: TRBD1; v_gene: TRBV28; CDR3nt: TGTGCCAGCCTAAATCGGGACAGGGTGGCTGAAAAACTGTTTTTT; CDR3aa: CASLNRDRVAEKLFF
j_gene: TRBJ2-3; abundance: .; d_gene: TRBD2; v_gene: TRBV10-1; CDR3nt: TGCGCCAGCAGTTTCCTGCGGGAGAGCGTTTGGTTCGATACGCAGTATTTT; CDR3aa: CASSFLRESVWFDTQYF
j_gene: TRBJ2-3; abundance: few; d_gene: .; v_gene: TRBV6-5; CDR3nt: TGTGCCAGCAGTTACGATACACAGCGGAGCACAGATACGCAGTATTTT; CDR3aa: CASSYDTQRSTDTQYF
j_gene: TRBJ2-7; abundance: many; d_gene: TRBD2; v_gene: TRBV6-1; CDR3nt: TGTGCCAGCAGTGAAGTTTCCGGGGGGACTAGCGGGGGGAACTACGAGCAGTACTTC; CDR3aa: CASSEVSGGTSGGNYEQYF
j_gene: TRBJ2-5; abundance: many; d_gene: .; v_gene: TRBV6-5; CDR3nt: TGTGCCAGCCAGGGTCAGCGTGGGGAGACCCAGTACTTC; CDR3aa: CASQGQRGETQYF
j_gene: TRBJ1-6; abundance: many; d_gene: .; v_gene: TRBV5-1; CDR3nt: TGCGCCAGCAGCTTGGCCTCTGGGGCACCCGGAGTCGATTCACCCCTCCACTTT; CDR3aa: CASSLASGAPGVDSPLHF
j_gene: TRBJ1-5; abundance: few; d_gene: .; v_gene: TRBV20-1; CDR3nt: TGCAGTGCGCAAACCGTGGGTACCCATCAGCCCCAGCATTTT; CDR3aa: CSAQTVGTHQPQHF
j_gene: TRBJ2-1; abundance: .; d_gene: .; v_gene: TRBV6-2/TRBV6-3; CDR3nt: TGTGCCAGCAGTTCTCCCTATCCGGGGGAATACAATGAGCAGTTCTTC; CDR3aa: CASSSPYPGEYNEQFF
j_gene: TRBJ2-3; abundance: many; d_gene: .; v_gene: TRBV7-2; CDR3nt: TGTGCCAGCAGCTTAGTGGAGGGGAAAGATACGCAGTATTTT; CDR3aa: CASSLVEGKDTQYF
j_gene: TRBJ1-1; abundance: few; d_gene: TRBD1; v_gene: TRBV5-1; CDR3nt: TGCGCCAGCGGACAGGGGAACACTGAAGCTTTCTTT; CDR3aa: CASGQGNTEAFF
j_gene: TRBJ1-2; abundance: .; d_gene: .; v_gene: TRBV14; CDR3nt: TGTGCCAGCAGCCATTTCACGGGAGTTAGAGAGGGCTACACCTTC; CDR3aa: CASSHFTGVREGYTF
j_gene: TRBJ1-2; abundance: many; d_gene: .; v_gene: TRBV29-1; CDR3nt: TGCAGCGTTGAAATTAGGGTCGGCTACACCTTC; CDR3aa: CSVEIRVGYTF
j_gene: TRBJ2-1; abundance: many; d_gene: .; v_gene: TRBV4-3; CDR3nt: TGCGCCAGCAGCCCGGCTGAAAACTTCGAAGGCAGTGAGCAGTTCTTC; CDR3aa: CASSPAENFEGSEQFF
j_gene: TRBJ2-1; abundance: .; d_gene: .; v_gene: TRBV11-2; CDR3nt: TGTGCCAGCAGCTCCTTACAGAGGAATGAGCAGTTCTTC; CDR3aa: CASSSLQRNEQFF
j_gene: TRBJ1-2; abundance: many; d_gene: .; v_gene: TRBV7-9; CDR3nt: TGTGCCAGCGAAGGACAAAACAGCCCCAATGGCTACACCTTC; CDR3aa: CASEGQNSPNGYTF
j_gene: TRBJ2-1; abundance: many; d_gene: .; v_gene: TRBV7-2; CDR3nt: TGTGCCAGCAGCTTCGCTCCGGGACCCCTAAATGAGCAGTTCTTC; CDR3aa: CASSFAPGPLNEQFF
j_gene: TRBJ2-5; abundance: many; d_gene: .; v_gene: TRBV6-5; CDR3nt: TGTGCCAGCAGACGGGGACAAGAGACCCAGTACTTC; CDR3aa: CASRRGQETQYF
j_gene: TRBJ2-7; abundance: few; d_gene: TRBD2; v_gene: TRBV27; CDR3nt: TGTGCCAGCGGGACTACAAGTTACGAGCAGTACTTC; CDR3aa: CASGTTSYEQYF
j_gene: TRBJ2-7; abundance: .; d_gene: TRBD2; v_gene: TRBV9; CDR3nt: TGTGCCAGCAGCGTAGGGGCTAGCGGGACCTTATCCTACGAGCAGTACTTC; CDR3aa: CASSVGASGTLSYEQYF
j_gene: TRBJ1-1; abundance: few; d_gene: TRBD1; v_gene: TRBV28; CDR3nt: TGTGCCAGCAGCCAACTGACAGGGGGGGTTACTGAAGCTTTCTTT; CDR3aa: CASSQLTGGVTEAFF
j_gene: TRBJ2-3; abundance: few; d_gene: TRBD2; v_gene: TRBV9; CDR3nt: TGTGCCAGCAGCCCGGGACTAGCGGGGCCCACAGATACGCAGTATTTT; CDR3aa: CASSPGLAGPTDTQYF
j_gene: TRBJ2-5; abundance: .; d_gene: .; v_gene: TRBV7-8; CDR3nt: TGTGCCAGCAGCTCCCTGACGAGGACCCAGTACTTC; CDR3aa: CASSSLTRTQYF
j_gene: TRBJ2-7; abundance: many; d_gene: TRBD2; v_gene: TRBV10-2; CDR3nt: TGCGCCAGCAGGGCTAGCGGGAGAATATCCTACGAGCAGTACTTC; CDR3aa: CASRASGRISYEQYF
j_gene: TRBJ1-1; abundance: few; d_gene: TRBD1; v_gene: TRBV5-1; CDR3nt: TGCGCCAGCAGCTCGACAACAGGGGCGAACACTGAAGCTTTCTTT; CDR3aa: CASSSTTGANTEAFF
j_gene: TRBJ2-2; abundance: many; d_gene: .; v_gene: TRBV12-3/TRBV12-4; CDR3nt: TGTGCCAGCAGTGTTCTAGCGTCCACCGGGGAGCTGTTTTTT; CDR3aa: CASSVLASTGELFF
j_gene: TRBJ2-3; abundance: many; d_gene: TRBD2; v_gene: TRBV12-3/TRBV12-4; CDR3nt: TGTGCCAGCAGTGGGACTAGCGCAGATACGCAGTATTTT; CDR3aa: CASSGTSADTQYF
j_gene: TRBJ2-7; abundance: many; d_gene: .; v_gene: TRBV4-3; CDR3nt: TGCGCCAGCAGCCAAGATTTCGCAGGGAGCTCCTACGAGCAGTACTTC; CDR3aa: CASSQDFAGSSYEQYF